Reported below is one TCR beta chain. Its specificity is unknown. TCRdb called the reads again in MiXCR, with one record for every CDR3 protein. The data hold about 740,000 distinct CDR3 sequences, with around 35% observed a single time. The data were obtained in a study of T cell repertoires in cytomegalovirus infection. Background on the study: In public TCR beta signatures, there were indications of both CMV infection and matching HLA type.

The ends were cut back, 6 bases at V and 7 bases at J, with 19 bases in the middle. This CDR3 comprises 15 residues. The germline gives CDR1 MNHEY, CDR2 SVGAGI. Findings of the study overall: There were HLA-C-restricted CMV-specific TCR beta clonotypes dominating the ex vivo response.

The starting material was cultured PBMCs, obtained from culture after CMV antigen stimulation. This TCR came from a human donor in good health (CMV status not recorded). Some clones in this sample may be carry-over from other donors' samples. The chain has TRBV6-5 and TRBJ2-1, with a possible D match to TRBD1 (7 bases). CDR3 bases: TGTGCCAGCAGGCAGGGGGGACAGCAGATAAATGAGCAGTTCTTC. It is translated as CASRQGGQQINEQFF.